One and the same sample provided the 27 T cell receptor beta chains below, sequenced in a study of blood T cell repertoires in COVID-19. Data came from immunoSEQ multiplex PCR; TCRdb stores just in-frame clones and leaves some out. The repertoire has 130,000 to 150,000 clones, around 84% of them found once; the top ten carry about 2.5%. Sequencing input: peripheral blood. The receptor source for this set is a human donor with acute or convalescent COVID-19. The donor label of this sample is uncertain.

V is TRBV6-5 and J is TRBJ1-5, with 7 bases lining up with TRBD1. Trimming removed 7 bases from V and 4 bases from J; junction bases left unmatched: 10. The CDR3 extends over 15 amino acids. The V gene's germline CDR1 is MNHEY and CDR2 SVGAGI. The CDR3, as DNA: TGTGCCAGCATCTCTGACAGGGATCCAAATCAGCCCCAGCATTTT. This encodes CASISDRDPNQPQHF.

The CDR3 spells CASSYSPGDTLNTEAFF. The CDR3 bases are TGTGCCAGCAGTTACTCGCCGGGAGATACGCTGAACACTGAAGCTTTCTTT. This chain connects TRBV6-2 or TRBV6-3 to TRBJ1-1; D gene ambiguous. The germline gives CDR1 MNHEY, CDR2 SVGEGT. The CDR3 contains 17 residues. Trimming took off 0 bases at V and 0 bases at J, with 14 bases between the two ends.

DNA for the CDR3: TGTGCCAGCAGCCAAGAGGGGAGGTATGGCTATGGCTACACCTTC. This codes for CASSQEGRYGYGYTF. The rearrangement links TRBV14 to TRBJ1-2, with D uncertain. V was shortened by 0 bases and J by 4 bases, with 12 bases between the two germline ends. Per germline, CDR1 SGHDN and CDR2 FVKESK. The CDR3 is 15 amino acids.

The V call is TRBV6-2 or TRBV6-3, the J call TRBJ2-7; 9 bases map to TRBD1. The germline V gene has CDR1 MNHEY and CDR2 SVGEGT. The CDR3 contains 15 residues. The V gene end was trimmed by 3 bases and the J gene end by 1 base; junction bases not matched to a gene: 4. Here the CDR3 reads CASSYPGQGSYEQYF. DNA for the CDR3: TGTGCCAGCAGTTATCCGGGACAGGGATCCTACGAGCAGTACTTC.

This clone showed up just a few times. The chain joins TRBV25-1 to TRBJ1-1, with D perhaps TRBD1 (5 bases). V shed 4 bases and J shed 3 bases, with 12 bases lying between them. Germline V gene data show CDR1 as MGHDK and CDR2 as SYGVNS. The CDR3 covers 14 residues. In nucleotides, the CDR3 is TGTGCCAGCAGTGCCGGCCCCAGGGACACTGAAGCTTTCTTT. As protein: CASSAGPRDTEAFF.

V and J are TRBV28 and TRBJ2-7, with TRBD2 matching over 7 bases. With 5 bases clipped from V and 0 bases from J, the junction kept 4 bases outside the gene matches. The CDR3 has 14 residues. Germline values: CDR1 MDHEN, CDR2 SYDVKM. CDR3 protein: CASSPSGSSYEQYV. The CDR3 nucleotides are TGTGCCAGCAGTCCTAGCGGAAGCTCCTACGAGCAGTACGTC.

In nucleotides, the CDR3 is TGTGCCAGCATGCGACAGGGTGATTCACCCCTCCACTTT. Translating gives CASMRQGDSPLHF. This chain joins TRBV6-5 and TRBJ1-6, with TRBD1 identical over 7 bases. The CDR3 is 13 amino acids. The V gene's germline CDR1 is MNHEY and CDR2 SVGAGI. The ends lost 7 bases at V and 8 bases at J; junction bases unmatched: 5.

The rearrangement links TRBV7-2 to TRBJ1-1, with 7 bases fitting TRBD1. This CDR3 contains 14 residues. V gave up 2 bases and J gave up 4 bases; unmatched junction bases: 4. Germline V gene data show CDR1 as SGHTA and CDR2 as FQGNSA. The chain's CDR3 is CASSLRRQGTEAFF. The CDR3 coding sequence is TGTGCCAGCAGCTTAAGAAGACAGGGCACTGAAGCTTTCTTT.

The DNA of the CDR3 is TGTGCCAGCAGTGGACAGGGAAGGGGTGGCTACACCTTC. It encodes CASSGQGRGGYTF. The chain joins TRBV2 to TRBJ1-2, with TRBD1 identical over 7 bases. J was trimmed by 7 bases and V by 4 bases; bases with no gene match: 6. Per the germline V gene, CDR1 is SNHLY and CDR2 is FYNNEI. This CDR3 spans 13 amino acids.

The chain joins TRBV6-2 or TRBV6-3 to TRBJ2-3; 9 positions match TRBD2. From germline, CDR1 is MNHEY and CDR2 SVGEGT. The V segment lost 5 bases and the J segment 4 bases; nucleotides outside the gene matches: 7. The CDR3 spans 15 residues. The CDR3 DNA sequence: TGTGCCAGCAGTGATATTCTAGCGGGGCCAGATACGCAGTATTTT. It translates to CASSDILAGPDTQYF.

The rearrangement joins TRBV9 to TRBJ2-2; tentative D call: TRBD2 (5 bases). CDR3 length: 14 amino acids. Looked up from germline, CDR1 is SGDLS and CDR2 is YYNGEE. Trimming cost V 4 bases and J 4 bases, with 11 bases left between them. CDR3 sequence: CASSPREGTGELFF. The CDR3 nucleotides read TGTGCCAGCAGCCCACGGGAAGGCACCGGGGAGCTGTTTTTT.

A remark on this clone: The junction departs from germline at one end; a sequencing error may be responsible. This rearrangement joins TRBV7-2 to TRBJ1-2; TRBD1 is a possible D gene (5 bases). The CDR3 length is 14 residues. The germline CDR1 and CDR2 sequences are SGHTA and FQGNSA. CDR3 in DNA: TGTGCCAGCACCTTAGATCCAGGGTCGAGGGGCTACACCTTC. It translates to CASTLDPGSRGYTF.

J is TRBJ1-4 and V is TRBV10-3; 7 nucleotides line up with TRBD1. J was trimmed by 6 bases and V by 2 bases; bases with no gene match: 6. The germline V gene has CDR1 ENHRY and CDR2 SYGVKD. The CDR3 consists of 15 residues. The CDR3 sequence: CAISEIQGDDEKLFF. The DNA for the CDR3 is TGTGCCATCAGTGAGATTCAGGGGGACGATGAAAAACTGTTTTTT.

The V gene is TRBV10-3, the J gene TRBJ1-1; maybe TRBD1 (5 bases). Germline values: CDR1 ENHRY, CDR2 SYGVKD. This CDR3 is built from 14 residues. V shed 7 bases and J shed 8 bases, with 20 bases lying between them. CDR3 sequence: CAINQRGRVGEAFF. In nucleotides, the CDR3 is TGTGCCATCAATCAAAGGGGCAGGGTTGGAGAAGCTTTCTTT.

This clone has more than one count but fewer than ten. This chain uses TRBV9 with TRBJ2-3; 10 nucleotides match TRBD2. The germline V gene has CDR1 SGDLS and CDR2 YYNGEE. The CDR3 is 17 residues long. V gave up 4 bases and J gave up 2 bases; unmatched junction bases: 10. In nucleotides, the CDR3 is TGTGCCAGCAGCCTCAGAGTAGCGGGGGGACTCACAGATACGCAGTATTTT. It yields the protein CASSLRVAGGLTDTQYF.

This clone was seen once. The chain is built from TRBV5-1 and TRBJ2-2; maybe TRBD2 (7 bases). CDR1 is SGHRS and CDR2 is YFSETQ in the germline V gene. Trimming pared 0 bases from V and 4 bases from J, leaving 10 bases between. CDR3 size: 15 residues. The CDR3 sequence is CASSLGGGSTGELFF. The DNA of the CDR3 is TGCGCCAGCAGCTTGGGCGGGGGCAGCACCGGGGAGCTGTTTTTT.

J is TRBJ1-2 and V is TRBV4-1; 10 nucleotides line up with TRBD1. The CDR3 is 16 residues long. V was clipped by 4 bases and J by 7 bases; unmatched bases: 12. Per germline, CDR1 MGHRA and CDR2 YSYEKL. The CDR3, as DNA: TGCGCCAGCAGCCGTTTGCCAATCCGGGACAGGGGTGGCTACACCTTC. Translated: CASSRLPIRDRGGYTF.

The count of this clone is one. The chain combines TRBV7-3 with TRBJ2-3; 10 bases agree with TRBD2. Germline loops: CDR1 SGHTA, CDR2 FQGTGA. The CDR3 is 15 amino acids. V was pared by 5 bases and J by 4 bases, with 6 bases of the junction left unmatched. CDR3 sequence: CASSHALAGADTQYF. The CDR3 DNA reads as TGTGCCAGCAGCCATGCTCTAGCGGGAGCAGATACGCAGTATTTT.

This sequence joins TRBV6-6 and TRBJ1-1; D remains ambiguous. V lost 6 bases to trimming and J lost 4 bases, with 24 bases between them. The germline gives CDR1 MNHNY, CDR2 SVGAGI (reference sequence). This CDR3 is built from 17 residues. This chain's CDR3 is CASSRVGELAVVTEAFF. CDR3 nucleotides: TGTGCCAGCAGCCGAGTCGGGGAGTTGGCAGTAGTCACTGAAGCTTTCTTT.

CDR3 protein: CASSLRGLASGGLNTDTQYF. CDR3 DNA: TGTGCCAGCAGCTTGAGAGGGTTGGCTAGCGGGGGCCTTAACACAGATACGCAGTATTTT. The V call is TRBV7-8, the J call TRBJ2-3, with 10 bases that match TRBD2. The germline CDR1 and CDR2 sequences are SGHVS and FQNEAQ. V shed 3 bases and J 2 bases; nucleotides not matched to a gene: 17. The CDR3 consists of 20 residues.

This clone showed up just a few times. The gene calls are TRBV3-1 (or the pseudogene TRBV3-2) and TRBJ1-6, with D possibly matching TRBD1 (6 bases). This CDR3 comprises 16 residues. V dropped 0 bases and J dropped 4 bases, with 10 bases sitting between them. Germline lookup yields CDR1 LGHDT and CDR2 YNNKEL (reference sequence). This CDR3 reads CASSQELGQYNSPLHF. The CDR3 coding sequence is TGTGCCAGCAGCCAAGAATTAGGACAGTATAATTCACCCCTCCACTTT.

J is TRBJ2-3 and V is TRBV7-2; 9 nucleotides line up with TRBD2. The V and J ends lost 1 base and 6 bases, in that order; junction bases with no gene match: 8. The CDR3 spans 16 residues. Germline-derived CDR1 and CDR2 are SGHTA and FQGNSA. This CDR3 reads CASSLGTSESTDTQYF. As DNA, the CDR3 is TGTGCCAGCAGCTTAGGGACTAGCGAGAGTACTGATACGCAGTATTTT. Together with reference TRBV7-2 and TRBJ2-3, the CDR3 gives the full variable domain: GAGVSQSPSNKVTEKGKDVELRCDPISGHTALYWYRQSLGQGLEFLIYFQGNSAPDKSGLPSDRFSAERTGGSVSTLTIQRTQQEDSAVYLCASSLGTSESTDTQYFGPGTRLTVL.

This clone came up many times. The genes are TRBV24-1 and TRBJ2-2, with 10 bases that match TRBD1. Trimming took 0 bases from V and 5 from J; bases not matched to a gene: 2. Germline CDR1 KGHDR, CDR2 SFDVKD. The length of the CDR3 is 16 residues. CDR3 loop: CATSDLGTGETGELFF. CDR3 coding DNA: TGTGCCACCAGTGATTTGGGGACAGGGGAAACCGGGGAGCTGTTTTTT.

The rearrangement joins TRBV15 to TRBJ1-2; 8 bases map to TRBD1. The CDR3 covers 15 residues. Germline V lookup: CDR1 LNHNV, CDR2 YYDKDF (reference sequence). Trimming removed 3 bases from V and 7 bases from J; junction bases left unmatched: 10. The CDR3: CATSSLDRELSGYTF. DNA of the CDR3: TGTGCCACCAGCAGCTTGGACAGGGAACTGAGTGGCTACACCTTC.

V usage is TRBV6-2 or TRBV6-3 and J usage is TRBJ2-1; D may be TRBD2 (6 bases). Germline V lookup: CDR1 MNHEY, CDR2 SVGEGT. There are 15 residues in the CDR3. V lost 2 bases, J lost 8 bases, and 16 bases lay in between. This CDR3 reads CASSYAGSVTYEQFF. The CDR3 DNA is TGTGCCAGCAGTTACGCCGGGAGCGTTACATATGAGCAGTTCTTC.

The chain employs TRBV24-1 and TRBJ1-2; 11 nucleotides match TRBD1. Germline CDR1 reads KGHDR; CDR2 reads SFDVKD. The CDR3 extends over 15 amino acids. The J segment lost 4 bases and the V segment lost 3 bases, leaving 3 bases of the junction unmatched. CDR3 bases: TGTGCCACCAGTGATCGGACAGGGGGCAGCTATGGCTACACCTTC. It translates to CATSDRTGGSYGYTF.

In DNA, the CDR3 is TGTGCCAGCAGCTTAGGTCTAGCAGTAACCACCGGGGAGCTGTTTTTT. It yields the protein CASSLGLAVTTGELFF. The genes are TRBV13 and TRBJ2-2, with D tentatively TRBD2 (5 bases). This CDR3 spans 16 amino acids. CDR1 is PRHDT and CDR2 is FYEKMQ in the germline V gene (reference sequence). V lost 0 bases, J lost 4 bases, and 12 bases lay in between.